This T cell receptor beta chain came from a study of cytomegalovirus exposure and HLA in healthy donors. The study ran its PCR with 60 Vbeta and 13 Jbeta primers. Repertoires were generated with immunoSEQ multiplex PCR, while TCRdb's copy carries only in-frame clones and drops some. The data contain about 110,000 clones, about 76% of them singletons. A note on this clone: Its antigen is not identified.

The study, taken as a whole, reports: The study reported that TCR beta sequences accurately predicted HLA-A and HLA-B alleles in most subjects.

The CDR3 is 13 amino acids. The germline V and J ends were trimmed by 3 bases and 5 bases, with 10 bases remaining between them. CDR1 and CDR2 from the germline V gene are SEHNR and FQNEAQ (reference sequence). Material: PBMCs. The rearrangement links TRBV7-9 to TRBJ2-5; tentative D call: TRBD2 (6 bases). The source is a man aged 25 to 40 in good health and CMV-seropositive. CDR3 region: CASSFGGSETQYF. In nucleotides, the CDR3 is TGTGCCAGCAGCTTCGGAGGGTCCGAGACCCAGTACTTC.